This entry is about one T cell receptor beta chain. What it binds is unknown. This entry belongs to a study of T cell responses to AZD1222 COVID-19 vaccine. Study outcomes and limitations: Regions 160-218 and 743-854 dominated among vaccine-associated CD4 TCRs spanning spike. The study reported that nearly half of spike-specific TCRs target unmutated variant regions.

Generated by immunoSEQ multiplex PCR, the TCRdb table keeps only in-frame clones and is missing some. The sample includes some 120,000 clones, roughly 88% of them seen just once. The CDR3 has 11 residues. Germline V gene sequence: CDR1 KGHSH, CDR2 LQKENI. Trimming took off 3 bases at V and 5 bases at J, with 3 bases between the two ends. This sample comprised peripheral blood, obtained on day 0 of MenACWY control vaccination. The receptor comes from an adult in good health. V and J are TRBV18 and TRBJ2-3, with D unclear. This CDR3 reads CASSPLDTQYF. CDR3 DNA: TGTGCCAGCTCACCGTTAGATACGCAGTATTTT.